Following are 14 T cell receptor beta chains from one sample sequenced in a study of graft-versus-host responses after intestinal transplantation. Assay used: immunoSEQ multiplex PCR; TCRdb lists only in-frame clones, some missing. The repertoire holds around 50,000 clones, with approximately 84% as singletons. No antigen is known for these receptors. The sequences come from unstimulated CD4+ T cells sorted from spleen or lymph node cells, collected before transplant. The receptors come from a human donor who was the organ donor for an intestinal transplant.

The V gene is TRBV11-3, the J gene TRBJ2-5, with D perhaps matching TRBD1 (5 bases). Between the trimmed V and J ends, which lost 0 bases and 1 base, there was a span of 6 bases. Germline lookup yields CDR1 SGHNT and CDR2 YENEEA. The CDR3 has 14 amino acids. Here the CDR3 reads CASSLDRVQETQYF. CDR3 sequence (DNA): TGTGCCAGCAGCTTAGACAGGGTCCAAGAGACCCAGTACTTC.

V is TRBV7-9 and J is TRBJ1-4; maybe TRBD1 (5 bases). V was cut by 0 bases and J by 7 bases, with 6 bases left in between. The CDR3 loop spans 13 amino acids. CDR1 is SEHNR, CDR2 FQNEAQ, per germline (reference sequence). This CDR3 reads CASSLATVEKLFF. CDR3 nucleotide sequence: TGTGCCAGCAGCTTAGCGACAGTTGAAAAACTGTTTTTT.

The chain employs TRBV13 and TRBJ2-5; no clear D gene. CDR3 size: 13 residues. Trimming cost V 2 bases and J 5 bases, with 9 bases left between them. The V gene's germline CDR1 is PRHDT and CDR2 FYEKMQ (reference sequence). The CDR3 nucleotides read TGTGCCAGCAGCTTACGTCCGACGGAGACCCAGTACTTC. This gives the protein CASSLRPTETQYF. Full variable domain (missing parts from reference TRBV13 and TRBJ2-5): AAGVIQSPRHLIKEKRETATLKCYPIPRHDTVYWYQQGPGQDPQFLISFYEKMQSDKGSIPDRFSAQQFSDYHSELNMSSLELGDSALYFCASSLRPTETQYFGPGTRLLVL.

This sequence joins TRBV10-2 and TRBJ2-3, with 9 nucleotides matching TRBD2. The CDR3 sequence is 13 residues long. V lost 7 bases and J lost 1; bases outside the gene matches: 0. Germline assignment: CDR1 WSHSY and CDR2 SAAADI. CDR3 in amino acids: CASKRGGTDTQYF. The DNA of the CDR3 is TGCGCCAGCAAGCGGGGGGGCACAGATACGCAGTATTTT.

This chain connects TRBV19 to TRBJ2-1, with 12 bases lining up with TRBD2. The CDR3 runs 15 residues. V was clipped by 6 bases and J by 7 bases; unmatched bases: 7. Germline V gene data show CDR1 as LNHDA and CDR2 as SQIVND (reference sequence). CDR3 loop: CASSSTSGRSNEQFF. Here the CDR3 DNA reads TGTGCCAGTAGCTCGACTAGCGGGAGATCAAATGAGCAGTTCTTC.

This rearrangement joins TRBV6-6 to TRBJ2-2; 8 positions agree with TRBD1. CDR1 is MNHNY, CDR2 SVGAGI, per germline (reference sequence). This CDR3 region has 15 residues. The trim removed 2 bases at V and 1 base at J, leaving 0 bases unmatched. CDR3 DNA: TGTGCCAGCAGTTACGGACAGGGGAACACCGGGGAGCTGTTTTTT. The encoded protein is CASSYGQGNTGELFF.

This chain uses TRBV7-6 with TRBJ2-1; possibly TRBD2 for D (6 bases). Trimming removed 2 bases from V and 4 bases from J, with 18 bases in between. The V gene's germline CDR1 is SGHVS and CDR2 FNYEAQ. The length of the CDR3 is 17 residues. CDR3 in amino acids: CASSLSHRRDLYNEQFF. The DNA of the CDR3 is TGTGCCAGCAGCTTATCCCATCGGCGGGATTTATACAATGAGCAGTTCTTC. Full variable domain (outside the CDR3, taken from reference TRBV7-6 and TRBJ2-1): GAGVSQSPRYKVTKRGQDVALRCDPISGHVSLYWYRQALGQGPEFLTYFNYEAQQDKSGLPNDRFSAERPEGSISTLTIQRTEQRDSAMYRCASSLSHRRDLYNEQFFGPGTRLTVL.

The V call is TRBV20-1, the J call TRBJ2-5; TRBD2 is a possible D gene (7 bases). Trimming cost V 0 bases and J 14 bases, with 13 bases left between them. The V gene's germline CDR1 is DFQATT and CDR2 SNEGSKA (reference sequence). This CDR3 is 11 amino acids long. The CDR3 DNA sequence: TGCAGTGCTAGAGATGAGGGGGGGCAATACTTC. This gives the protein CSARDEGGQYF.

CDR3 nucleotide sequence: TGTGCCAGTAGTATACGCCGGCAGGTCGGCACTGAAGCTTTCTTT. This codes for CASSIRRQVGTEAFF. The gene calls are TRBV19 and TRBJ1-1; no reliable D call. The V end was cut by 2 bases, the J end by 4 bases, with 14 bases between. The CDR3 is 15 amino acids. The germline CDR1 and CDR2 sequences are LNHDA and SQIVND (reference sequence).

The genes are TRBV4-3 and TRBJ1-2; D gene ambiguous. This CDR3 comprises 16 residues. Per germline, CDR1 LGHNA and CDR2 YSLEER. With 0 bases removed from V and 2 bases from J, the gap between germline ends came to 13 bases. This chain's CDR3 is CASSQDYSTANYGYTF. The CDR3 region has the DNA TGCGCCAGCAGCCAAGATTATAGTACAGCGAACTATGGCTACACCTTC.

The chain combines TRBV6-5 with TRBJ2-7; 7 bases line up with TRBD1. Trimming took 6 bases from V and 0 from J; bases not matched to a gene: 8. The CDR3 is 15 residues long. Germline V lookup: CDR1 MNHEY, CDR2 SVGAGI. The CDR3, as DNA: TGTGCCAGCAGCGAGGGTCCAGGGGGCTCCTACGAGCAGTACTTC. Amino acid sequence: CASSEGPGGSYEQYF.

The rearrangement uses TRBV6-5 and TRBJ2-7, with 11 bases matching TRBD1. The CDR3 runs to 15 residues. The germline V gene encodes CDR1 MNHEY and CDR2 SVGAGI. With V trimmed by 5 bases and J by 0 bases, 3 bases remained unmatched. The CDR3 spells CASSAGTGGSYEQYF. CDR3 nucleotides: TGTGCCAGCAGTGCCGGGACAGGGGGCTCCTACGAGCAGTACTTC.

This chain connects TRBV7-9 to TRBJ1-2; a weak D match, TRBD1 (6 bases). Germline CDR1 and CDR2: SEHNR and FQNEAQ (reference sequence). CDR3 length equals 14 residues. V lost 1 base to trimming and J lost 3 bases, with 9 bases between them. The CDR3 region is CASSLGGADYGYTF. DNA for the CDR3: TGTGCCAGCAGCTTAGGGGGGGCAGACTATGGCTACACCTTC.

The sample holds a few counts of this clone. This chain's CDR3 is CASSLGLAGDIQYF. The DNA for the CDR3 is TGCGCCAGCAGCTTGGGACTAGCGGGAGACATTCAGTACTTC. The J gene is TRBJ2-4, the V gene TRBV5-1; 12 bases fit TRBD2. Looked up from germline, CDR1 is SGHRS and CDR2 is YFSETQ. The CDR3 is 14 residues long. Trimming removed 0 bases from V and 8 bases from J; junction bases left unmatched: 0.